The 15 T cell receptor beta chains in this list originate from one sample, sequenced in a study of early stage breast cancer tumors. Assay used: immunoSEQ multiplex PCR; TCRdb lists only in-frame clones, some missing. The table shows 25,000 to 30,000 clones, with 65% to 75% occurring only once. Specimen: blood. All receptors come from a person aged 50-59 years with breast cancer.

J is TRBJ2-7 and V is TRBV5-6; no clear D. The CDR3 sequence is 13 residues long. Trimming removed 0 bases at V and 1 base at J, with 5 bases between. CDR1 is SGHDT, CDR2 YYEEEE, per germline. In DNA form, the CDR3 reads TGTGCCAGCAGCTTGGGACGTTCCTACGAGCAGTACTTC. As protein: CASSLGRSYEQYF.

This clone occurred once. V gene TRBV2 combines with J gene TRBJ1-5; no clear D. V lost 1 base and J 3 bases, leaving 10 bases between the germline ends. The CDR3 runs 15 residues. The germline CDR1 and CDR2 sequences are SNHLY and FYNNEI. CDR3 in amino acids: CASSEGGAPNQPQHF. The CDR3 DNA reads as TGTGCCAGCAGTGAAGGAGGAGCTCCCAATCAGCCCCAGCATTTT. Combining the CDR3 with reference TRBV2 and TRBJ1-5 gives the whole variable domain EPEVTQTPSHQVTQMGQEVILRCVPISNHLYFYWYRQILGQKVEFLVSFYNNEISEKSEIFDDQFSVERPDGSNFTLKIRSTKLEDSAMYFCASSEGGAPNQPQHFGDGTRLSIL.

This clone has just a few counts. The sample contains more than one DNA sequence encoding this CDR3. The rearrangement links TRBV4-3 to TRBJ1-5; D is possibly TRBD1 (6 bases). V lost 0 bases, J lost 4 bases, and 13 bases lay in between. The CDR3 covers 16 residues. Germline CDR1 reads LGHNA; CDR2 reads YSLEER. The CDR3 coding sequence is TGCGCCAGCAGCCAAGACCTGAGAGGGGGAAATCAGCCCCAGCATTTT. Its translation: CASSQDLRGGNQPQHF.

The rearrangement uses TRBV6-5 and TRBJ1-5; D uncertain. The germline V and J ends were trimmed by 4 bases and 2 bases, with 9 bases remaining between them. Germline CDR1 is MNHEY and CDR2 is SVGAGI. The CDR3 covers 14 residues. CDR3 region: CASSSRLGNQPQHF. DNA for the CDR3: TGTGCCAGCAGTTCTCGATTGGGCAATCAGCCCCAGCATTTT.

The chain joins TRBV27 to TRBJ1-2, with D possibly being TRBD1 (6 bases). The length of the CDR3 is 16 residues. Germline V gene sequence: CDR1 MNHEY, CDR2 SMNVEV (reference sequence). V dropped 0 bases and J dropped 4 bases, with 15 bases sitting between them. The CDR3 region is CASSLSGAPRGYGYTF. The CDR3 DNA is TGTGCCAGCAGTTTATCGGGGGCCCCTCGGGGCTATGGCTACACCTTC.

This chain links TRBV6-5 with TRBJ2-7; 7 nucleotides match TRBD1. The trim removed 7 bases at V and 2 bases at J, leaving 5 bases unmatched. CDR1 and CDR2 from the germline V gene are MNHEY and SVGAGI. This CDR3 has 13 residues. The CDR3 here is CASTPTGTYEQYF. The CDR3 coding sequence is TGTGCCAGCACCCCGACAGGGACCTACGAGCAGTACTTC.

V usage is TRBV9 and J usage is TRBJ2-2; no definite D call. From germline, CDR1 is SGDLS and CDR2 YYNGEE. V lost 5 bases to trimming and J lost 4 bases, with 9 bases between them. The CDR3 contains 13 residues. The CDR3 here is CASSGSVTGELFF. CDR3 bases: TGTGCCAGCAGTGGGTCGGTCACCGGGGAGCTGTTTTTT.

The chain recombines TRBV12-5 with TRBJ2-5; a weak D match, TRBD2 (7 bases). Trimming removed 0 bases at V and 5 bases at J, with 13 bases between. The germline V gene encodes CDR1 LGHNT and CDR2 FRNRAP. The CDR3 runs 15 residues. CDR3 DNA sequence: TGTGCTAGTGGTTTGGTCGCAGGGGAGGGGGAGACCCAGTACTTC. Residues: CASGLVAGEGETQYF.

The CDR3 DNA reads TGTGCCAGCAGCACTCGTCTAGCGGGCGGCCAAGAGACCCAGTACTTC. It translates to CASSTRLAGGQETQYF. The rearrangement links TRBV5-4 to TRBJ2-5, with 8 bases lining up with TRBD2. V shed 4 bases, J shed 1 base, and the junction held 9 bases outside the gene matches. Germline CDR1 SGHNT, CDR2 YYREEE (reference sequence). CDR3 length: 16 amino acids. Together with reference TRBV5-4 and TRBJ2-5, the CDR3 gives the full variable domain: ETGVTQSPTHLIKTRGQQVTLRCSSQSGHNTVSWYQQALGQGPQFIFQYYREEENGRGNFPPRFSGLQFPNYSSELNVNALELDDSALYLCASSTRLAGGQETQYFGPGTRLLVL.

Here the CDR3 reads CASSLTDGPGTEAFF. CDR3 sequence (DNA): TGTGCCAGCAGCTTGACCGATGGACCGGGCACTGAAGCTTTCTTT. This chain connects TRBV7-8 to TRBJ1-1; D uncertain. This CDR3 contains 15 residues. Trimming cost V 3 bases and J 4 bases, with 15 bases left between them. Germline lookup yields CDR1 SGHVS and CDR2 FQNEAQ.

The genes are TRBV9 and TRBJ2-5; 7 bases match TRBD2. Germline CDR1 and CDR2: SGDLS and YYNGEE. The V segment lost 4 bases and the J segment 5 bases; nucleotides outside the gene matches: 5. The CDR3 has 13 residues. The CDR3 spells CASSPAGTETQYF. The CDR3 bases are TGTGCCAGCAGCCCAGCGGGGACCGAGACCCAGTACTTC.

V gene TRBV6-5 combines with J gene TRBJ1-1, with D maybe TRBD1 (5 bases). Between the trimmed V and J ends, which lost 7 bases and 5 bases, there was a span of 17 bases. The CDR3 is made up of 14 amino acids. The germline V gene has CDR1 MNHEY and CDR2 SVGAGI. CDR3 coding DNA: TGTGCCAGCACTCCCCTGGGGGGTATAACTGAAGCTTTCTTT. Amino acid sequence: CASTPLGGITEAFF.

This clone occurred once. The J gene is TRBJ2-1, the V gene TRBV2; D possibly corresponds to TRBD1 (6 bases). There are 14 residues in the CDR3. CDR1 is SNHLY and CDR2 is FYNNEI in the germline V gene. Deletions cut 8 bases from V and 5 bases from J, with 16 bases between. In nucleotides, the CDR3 is TGTGCCAGCCTATTTTGGGACATGCACAATGAGCAGTTCTTC. It codes for CASLFWDMHNEQFF.

The rearrangement uses TRBV7-2 and TRBJ2-3, with 7 nucleotides matching TRBD2. V was pared by 1 base and J by 4 bases, with 11 bases of the junction left unmatched. Germline V gene lookup returns CDR1 SGHTA and CDR2 FQGNSA. The CDR3 extends over 17 amino acids. CDR3 loop: CASSLGPLAGRPDTQYF. The CDR3 DNA reads as TGTGCCAGCAGCTTAGGGCCTCTAGCCGGGAGGCCAGATACGCAGTATTTT. Combining the CDR3 with reference TRBV7-2 and TRBJ2-3 gives the whole variable domain GAGVSQSPSNKVTEKGKDVELRCDPISGHTALYWYRQSLGQGLEFLIYFQGNSAPDKSGLPSDRFSAERTGGSVSTLTIQRTQQEDSAVYLCASSLGPLAGRPDTQYFGPGTRLTVL.

DNA of the CDR3: TGTGCCAGCAGAGACAGGGGCGATGAGCAGTTCTTC. This sequence encodes CASRDRGDEQFF. J is TRBJ2-1 and V is TRBV14; 8 bases map to TRBD1. J was trimmed by 8 bases and V by 6 bases; bases with no gene match: 3. The CDR3 contains 12 residues. The germline V gene has CDR1 SGHDN and CDR2 FVKESK.